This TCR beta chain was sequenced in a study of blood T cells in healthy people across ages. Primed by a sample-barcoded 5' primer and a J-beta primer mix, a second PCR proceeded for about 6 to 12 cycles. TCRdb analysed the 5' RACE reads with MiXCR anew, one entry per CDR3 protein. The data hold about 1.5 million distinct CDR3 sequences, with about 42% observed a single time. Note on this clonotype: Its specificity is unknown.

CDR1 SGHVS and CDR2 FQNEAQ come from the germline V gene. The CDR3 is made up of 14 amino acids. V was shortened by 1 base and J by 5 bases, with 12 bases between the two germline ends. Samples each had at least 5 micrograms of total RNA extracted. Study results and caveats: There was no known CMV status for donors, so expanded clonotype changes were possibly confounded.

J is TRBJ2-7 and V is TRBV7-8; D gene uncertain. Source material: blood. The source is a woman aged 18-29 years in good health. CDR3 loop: CASSLGGRWDEQYF. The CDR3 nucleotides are TGTGCCAGCAGCTTAGGAGGAAGGTGGGACGAGCAGTACTTC.